This T cell receptor beta chain came from a study of blood T cell repertoires in COVID-19. Study as a whole: Material from acute and convalescent COVID-19 was sourced from the United States, Italy and Spain.

The method was immunoSEQ multiplex PCR; TCRdb's version includes in-frame clones alone and lacks a portion of them. The sample holds approximately 240,000 clones; approximately 79% are singletons and the top ten take around 3.6%. This clonotype was obtained from a woman between 40 and 50 years old with active or convalescent COVID-19. Sequences were obtained from peripheral blood.

CDR3: CASSSGQAPYEQYF. The CDR3 DNA follows: TGCGCCAGCAGCTCAGGACAGGCTCCCTACGAGCAGTACTTC. The gene calls are TRBV5-1 and TRBJ2-7; TRBD1 aligns across 7 bases. This CDR3 has 14 amino acids. With 3 bases clipped from V and 2 bases from J, the junction kept 5 bases outside the gene matches. Germline CDR1 is SGHRS and CDR2 is YFSETQ. The full variable domain, with the rest looked up from reference TRBV5-1 and TRBJ2-7, is KAGVTQTPRYLIKTRGQQVTLSCSPISGHRSVSWYQQTPGQGLQFLFEYFSETQRNKGNFPGRFSGRQFSNSRSEMNVSTLELGDSALYLCASSSGQAPYEQYFGPGTRLTVT.